Following are 22 T cell receptor beta chains from one sample sequenced in a study of blood T cell repertoires in COVID-19. TCRdb keeps only in-frame clones here, not all; method: immunoSEQ multiplex PCR. The table has approximately 46,000 clones, approximately 86% seen once; the top ten hold approximately 4.1%. The sequenced sample was peripheral blood. The receptor source for this set is a woman aged 70 to 79 with acute or convalescent COVID-19.

V is TRBV6-5 and J is TRBJ1-1; 7 nucleotides match TRBD1. V shed 6 bases and J 0 bases; nucleotides not matched to a gene: 4. The CDR3 runs to 14 residues. Germline CDR1 is MNHEY and CDR2 is SVGAGI. CDR3 amino acids: CASSRGQLNTEAFF. CDR3 in DNA: TGTGCCAGCAGCCGGGGACAGTTGAACACTGAAGCTTTCTTT.

This rearrangement joins TRBV24-1 to TRBJ2-5, with 8 bases aligning to TRBD2. The CDR3 spans 15 residues. Germline loops: CDR1 KGHDR, CDR2 SFDVKD. V trimming: 4 bases; J trimming: 4 bases; junction bases outside the gene matches: 7. CDR3 region: CATSDTGGGRETQYF. CDR3 coding DNA: TGTGCCACCAGTGACACGGGAGGGGGAAGAGAGACCCAGTACTTC.

This rearrangement joins TRBV11-3 to TRBJ2-1; possible D gene TRBD2, 5 bases. Between the trimmed V and J ends, which lost 7 bases and 7 bases, there was a span of 17 bases. From germline, CDR1 is SGHNT and CDR2 YENEEA. The CDR3 runs 14 residues. The CDR3 loop reads CASTRRAESNEQFF. CDR3 coding DNA: TGTGCCAGCACCCGGCGGGCCGAGTCAAATGAGCAGTTCTTC.

The chain links TRBV19 to TRBJ2-7; 11 nucleotides align to TRBD2. CDR3 length: 15 amino acids. Germline V gene lookup returns CDR1 LNHDA and CDR2 SQIVND (reference sequence). Trimming took 4 bases from V and 2 from J; bases not matched to a gene: 4. DNA for the CDR3: TGTGCCAGTAGTACCGGGACTAGCGGTGCCTACGAGCAGTACTTC. Protein sequence: CASSTGTSGAYEQYF.

The chain recombines TRBV6-4 with TRBJ1-2; no reliable D call. Trimming stripped 2 bases from V and 8 bases from J, with 18 bases between. The CDR3 has 15 amino acids. CDR1 is MRHNA, CDR2 SNTAGT, per germline. The CDR3 protein is CASSDPAGVNSGYTF. CDR3 bases: TGTGCCAGCAGTGACCCCGCGGGTGTCAATTCCGGCTACACCTTC.

The rearrangement joins TRBV19 to TRBJ1-5; TRBD1 matches at 7 bases. With 8 bases clipped from V and 0 bases from J, the junction kept 7 bases outside the gene matches. The CDR3 runs to 15 residues. CDR1 is LNHDA and CDR2 is SQIVND in the germline V gene (reference sequence). The CDR3 bases are TGTGCCAGTGGTAACAGGGGACATAGCAATCAGCCCCAGCATTTT. Translated: CASGNRGHSNQPQHF.

The gene calls are TRBV9 and TRBJ1-6; D perhaps matches TRBD1 (5 bases). Between the trimmed V and J ends, which lost 4 bases and 9 bases, there was a span of 17 bases. Germline V gene sequence: CDR1 SGDLS, CDR2 YYNGEE. The CDR3 covers 15 residues. The CDR3 bases are TGTGCCAGCAGCCCCGGGGGGTACGAGGGTTCACCCCTCCACTTT. Its protein is CASSPGGYEGSPLHF. Full variable domain (outside the CDR3, taken from reference TRBV9 and TRBJ1-6): DSGVTQTPKHLITATGQRVTLRCSPRSGDLSVYWYQQSLDQGLQFLIQYYNGEERAKGNILERFSAQQFPDLHSELNLSSLELGDSALYFCASSPGGYEGSPLHFGNGTRLTVT.

This chain uses TRBV19 with TRBJ2-7, with TRBD1 as a possible D gene (6 bases). Germline loops: CDR1 LNHDA, CDR2 SQIVND (reference sequence). CDR3 size: 14 residues. Trimming stripped 5 bases from V and 0 bases from J, with 11 bases between. The CDR3 DNA follows: TGTGCCAGTAGTGTCCCGGGACACTCCTACGAGCAGTACTTC. Its protein product is CASSVPGHSYEQYF.

The J gene is TRBJ1-4, the V gene TRBV25-1, with 7 bases aligning to TRBD1. The CDR3 covers 15 residues. J gave up 10 bases and V 4 bases, and 12 bases lay outside the gene matches. The germline CDR1 and CDR2 sequences are MGHDK and SYGVNS. The CDR3 DNA is TGTGCCAGCAGTGCTCCCGGGACAGTCTCCAGAAAACTGTTTTTT. Translation gives CASSAPGTVSRKLFF.

The V and J genes are TRBV7-2 and TRBJ2-1; TRBD2 agrees at 9 bases. The CDR3 consists of 14 residues. Germline CDR1 and CDR2: SGHTA and FQGNSA. The ends lost 5 bases at V and 7 bases at J; junction bases unmatched: 6. The CDR3 is CASSRGLAGNEQFF. The CDR3 bases are TGTGCCAGCAGCCGGGGACTAGCAGGTAATGAGCAGTTCTTC.

The chain uses TRBV16 and TRBJ2-7, with D possibly TRBD1 on 6 matching bases. Trimming took 2 bases from V and 1 from J, leaving 12 bases between them. The CDR3 spans 15 residues. Germline assignment: CDR1 KGHSY and CDR2 FQNENV. Here the CDR3 DNA reads TGTGCCAGCAGCCAACCTACAGGGAGTTCCTACGAGCAGTACTTC. Amino acid sequence: CASSQPTGSSYEQYF. The whole variable domain, remainder taken from reference TRBV16 and TRBJ2-7, is GEEVAQTPKHLVRGEGQKAKLYCAPIKGHSYVFWYQQVLKNEFKFLISFQNENVFDETGMPKERFSAKCLPNSPCSLEIQATKLEDSAVYFCASSQPTGSSYEQYFGPGTRLTVT.

The J gene is TRBJ2-7, the V gene TRBV21-1; the table's D call of TRBD2 was not tested on the DNA. TRBV21-1 represents a pseudogene. The CDR3 spans 16 residues. The CDR3 loop reads CASSQKTSGATYEQYF. CDR3 coding DNA: TGTGCCAGCAGCCAAAAGACTAGCGGAGCCACCTACGAGCAGTACTTC.

This chain connects TRBV6-1 to TRBJ1-5; no definite D call. Trimming stripped 1 base from V and 7 bases from J, with 11 bases between. Germline V gene sequence: CDR1 MNHNS, CDR2 SASEGT. The CDR3 runs 14 residues. The CDR3 reads CASSEVGLGQPQHF. The CDR3 DNA reads TGTGCCAGCAGTGAAGTAGGCCTCGGGCAGCCCCAGCATTTT.

The chain uses TRBV25-1 and TRBJ2-5, with 15 bases identical to TRBD2. Germline V gene sequence: CDR1 MGHDK, CDR2 SYGVNS. This CDR3 comprises 17 residues. Losses at the gene ends were 4 bases for V and 5 bases for J; bases not matched to a gene: 8. CDR3 loop: CASSGWTSGRAGETQYF. CDR3 nucleotide sequence: TGTGCCAGCAGTGGGTGGACTAGCGGGAGGGCGGGGGAGACCCAGTACTTC.

The V and J genes are TRBV19 and TRBJ2-5, with TRBD2 matching over 7 bases. V was clipped by 5 bases and J by 4 bases; unmatched bases: 7. The CDR3 is 14 residues long. Germline CDR1 reads LNHDA; CDR2 reads SQIVND (reference sequence). The CDR3 sequence: CASSQGGAPETQYF. The DNA of the CDR3 is TGTGCCAGTAGTCAGGGAGGGGCCCCAGAGACCCAGTACTTC. The variable domain in full, completed from reference TRBV19 and TRBJ2-5, reads DGGITQSPKYLFRKEGQNVTLSCEQNLNHDAMYWYRQDPGQGLRLIYYSQIVNDFQKGDIAEGYSVSREKKESFPLTVTSAQKNPTAFYLCASSQGGAPETQYFGPGTRLLVL.

The V and J genes are TRBV28 and TRBJ2-7, with 7 nucleotides matching TRBD2. The CDR3 totals 13 residues. Germline lookup yields CDR1 MDHEN and CDR2 SYDVKM. J gave up 4 bases and V 3 bases, and 3 bases lay outside the gene matches. The CDR3 nucleotides read TGTGCCAGCAGTTTGGCGGGAGAGTACGAGCAGTACTTC. As protein: CASSLAGEYEQYF. The complete variable domain, with remaining parts taken from reference TRBV28 and TRBJ2-7, reads DVKVTQSSRYLVKRTGEKVFLECVQDMDHENMFWYRQDPGLGLRLIYFSYDVKMKEKGDIPEGYSVSREKKERFSLILESASTNQTSMYLCASSLAGEYEQYFGPGTRLTVT.

The chain is built from TRBV2 and TRBJ1-1, with a tentative D call TRBD1 (5 bases). Germline V gene sequence: CDR1 SNHLY, CDR2 FYNNEI. The CDR3 extends over 15 amino acids. Trimming shortened V by 9 bases and J by 0 bases, and 17 bases separated the two germline ends. The CDR3 sequence is CASPPGTHMNTEAFF. CDR3 in DNA: TGTGCCAGTCCGCCCGGGACTCACATGAACACTGAAGCTTTCTTT.

This chain uses TRBV3-1 (or the pseudogene TRBV3-2) with TRBJ1-6; weak D call: TRBD1 (5 bases). Germline lookup yields CDR1 LGHDT and CDR2 YNNKEL (reference sequence). Trimming took 0 bases from V and 4 from J, leaving 7 bases between them. The CDR3 length is 15 residues. The CDR3 region is CASSQDGGYNSPLHF. The CDR3 bases are TGTGCCAGCAGCCAAGATGGGGGGTATAATTCACCCCTCCACTTT.

This clone was counted a single time. The J gene is TRBJ2-7, the V gene TRBV13; a possible D gene is TRBD2 (7 bases). Deletions cut 5 bases from V and 7 bases from J, with 21 bases between. Looked up from germline, CDR1 is PRHDT and CDR2 is FYEKMQ (reference sequence). This CDR3 spans 15 amino acids. The CDR3 bases are TGTGCCAGCAGCGCACGTGGGGGGGGGCGCCGGGAGCAGTACTTC. The encoded protein is CASSARGGGRREQYF.

This CDR3 is CASSLSGTSGIRDTQYF. In nucleotides, the CDR3 is TGTGCCAGCAGTCTGTCCGGGACTAGCGGGATTCGGGATACGCAGTATTTT. V usage is TRBV27 and J usage is TRBJ2-3, with TRBD2 matching over 13 bases. V shed 5 bases and J 6 bases; nucleotides not matched to a gene: 11. The CDR3 has 17 amino acids. Germline V gives CDR1 MNHEY, CDR2 SMNVEV (reference sequence).

This clone was counted a few times. The chain is built from TRBV29-1 and TRBJ2-3; 7 bases fit TRBD1. The V segment lost 3 bases and the J segment 2 bases; nucleotides outside the gene matches: 8. Germline CDR1 SQVTM, CDR2 ANQGSEA. The CDR3 has 15 amino acids. CDR3 nucleotides: TGCAGCGTTGATGATCGGACAGGCCACACAGATACGCAGTATTTT. This translates into CSVDDRTGHTDTQYF.

This chain connects TRBV7-9 to TRBJ2-7; 10 bases are a match to TRBD1. This CDR3 comprises 13 residues. In germline, CDR1 is SEHNR, CDR2 FQNEAQ (reference sequence). The V gene end was trimmed by 5 bases and the J gene end by 6 bases; junction bases not matched to a gene: 4. This chain's CDR3 is CASSDDRGREQYF. The CDR3 nucleotides are TGTGCCAGCAGCGACGACAGGGGGCGCGAGCAGTACTTC.